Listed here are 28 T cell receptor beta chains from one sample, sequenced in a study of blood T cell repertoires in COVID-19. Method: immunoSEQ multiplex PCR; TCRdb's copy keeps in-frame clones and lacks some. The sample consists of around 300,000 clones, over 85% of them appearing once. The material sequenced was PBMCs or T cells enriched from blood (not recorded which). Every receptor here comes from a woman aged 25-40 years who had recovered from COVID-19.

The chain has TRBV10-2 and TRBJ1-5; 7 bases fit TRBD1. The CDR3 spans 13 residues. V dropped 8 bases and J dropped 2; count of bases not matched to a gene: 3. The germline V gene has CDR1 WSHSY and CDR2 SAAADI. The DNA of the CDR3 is TGCGCCAGCCGAGGACAGGGCAATCAGCCCCAGCATTTT. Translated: CASRGQGNQPQHF.

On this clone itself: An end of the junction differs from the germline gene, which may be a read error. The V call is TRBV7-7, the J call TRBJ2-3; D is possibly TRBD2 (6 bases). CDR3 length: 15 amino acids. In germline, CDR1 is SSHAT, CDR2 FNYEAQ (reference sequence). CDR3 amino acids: CASSLVGGPTDTQYF. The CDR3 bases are TGTGCTAGCAGCTTAGTTGGAGGGCCGACAGATACGCAGTATTTT.

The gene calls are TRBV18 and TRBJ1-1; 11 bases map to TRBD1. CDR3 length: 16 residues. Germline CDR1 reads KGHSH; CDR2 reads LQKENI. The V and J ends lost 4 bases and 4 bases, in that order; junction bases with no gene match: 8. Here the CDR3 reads CASSQGQGDLGTEAFF. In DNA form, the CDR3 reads TGTGCCAGCTCACAGGGACAGGGGGACTTAGGCACTGAAGCTTTCTTT.

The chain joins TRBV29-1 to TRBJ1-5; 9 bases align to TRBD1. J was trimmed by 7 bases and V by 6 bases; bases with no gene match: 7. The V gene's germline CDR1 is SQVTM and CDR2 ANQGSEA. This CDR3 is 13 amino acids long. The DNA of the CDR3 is TGCAGCGTCGCGGGACAGGGCGGACAGCCCCAGCATTTT. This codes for CSVAGQGGQPQHF.

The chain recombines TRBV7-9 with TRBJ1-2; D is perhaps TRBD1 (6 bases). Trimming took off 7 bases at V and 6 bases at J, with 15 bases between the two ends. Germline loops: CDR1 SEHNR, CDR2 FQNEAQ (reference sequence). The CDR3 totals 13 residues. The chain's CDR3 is CASTLQEGDGYTF. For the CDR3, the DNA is TGTGCCAGCACCCTCCAAGAGGGGGATGGCTACACCTTC.

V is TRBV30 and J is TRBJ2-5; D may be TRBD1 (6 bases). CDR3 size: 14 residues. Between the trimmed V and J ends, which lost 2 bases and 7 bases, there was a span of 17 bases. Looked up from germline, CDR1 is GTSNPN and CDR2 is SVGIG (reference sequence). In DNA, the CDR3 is TGTGCCTGGAGTACATCAGGGGCCATGTGGACCCAGTACTTC. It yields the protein CAWSTSGAMWTQYF.

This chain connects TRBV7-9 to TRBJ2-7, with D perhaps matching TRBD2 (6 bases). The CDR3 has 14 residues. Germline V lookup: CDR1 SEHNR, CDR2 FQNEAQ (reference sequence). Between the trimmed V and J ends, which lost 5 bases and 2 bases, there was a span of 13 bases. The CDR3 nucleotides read TGTGCCAGCAGCCCCGTGGGGGGAGCCTACGAGCAGTACTTC. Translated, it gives CASSPVGGAYEQYF.

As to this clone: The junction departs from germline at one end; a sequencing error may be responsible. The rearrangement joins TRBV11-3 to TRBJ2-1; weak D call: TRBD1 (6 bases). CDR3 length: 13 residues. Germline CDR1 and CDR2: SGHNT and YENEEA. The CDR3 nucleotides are TGTGCCAGCAGCCCCAGTAGTTGGGACACTGTTATCTTC. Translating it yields CASSPSSWDTVIF.

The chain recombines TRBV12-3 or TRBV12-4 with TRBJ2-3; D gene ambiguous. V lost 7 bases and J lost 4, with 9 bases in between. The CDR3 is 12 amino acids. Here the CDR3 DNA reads TGTGCCAGCAATCTCCCCCCAGATACGCAGTATTTT. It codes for CASNLPPDTQYF.

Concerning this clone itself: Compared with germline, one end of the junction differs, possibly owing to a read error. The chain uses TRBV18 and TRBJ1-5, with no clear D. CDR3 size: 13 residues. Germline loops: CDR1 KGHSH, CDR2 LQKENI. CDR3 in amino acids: CASSPQEGAPPGF. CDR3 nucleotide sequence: TGTGCCAGCTCACCACAGGAGGGCGCCCCCCCGGGATTT.

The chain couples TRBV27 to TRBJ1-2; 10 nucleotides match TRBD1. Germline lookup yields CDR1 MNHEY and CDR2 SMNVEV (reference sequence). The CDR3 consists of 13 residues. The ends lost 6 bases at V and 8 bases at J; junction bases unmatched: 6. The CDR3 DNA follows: TGTGCCAGCAGATCTGGGACAGGGGTCGGCTACACCTTC. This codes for CASRSGTGVGYTF.

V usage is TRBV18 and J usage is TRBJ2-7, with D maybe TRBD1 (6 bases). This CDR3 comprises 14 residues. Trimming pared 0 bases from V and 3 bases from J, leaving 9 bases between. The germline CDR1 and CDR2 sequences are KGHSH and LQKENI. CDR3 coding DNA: TGTGCCAGCTCACCACCACAGGGAAACTACGAGCAGTACTTC. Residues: CASSPPQGNYEQYF.

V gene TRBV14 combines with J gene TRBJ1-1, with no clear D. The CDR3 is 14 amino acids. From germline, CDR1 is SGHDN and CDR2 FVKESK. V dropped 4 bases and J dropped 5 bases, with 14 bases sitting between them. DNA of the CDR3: TGTGCCAGCAGCCCCTTCCTCTGGGAGACTGAAGCTTTCTTT. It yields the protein CASSPFLWETEAFF.

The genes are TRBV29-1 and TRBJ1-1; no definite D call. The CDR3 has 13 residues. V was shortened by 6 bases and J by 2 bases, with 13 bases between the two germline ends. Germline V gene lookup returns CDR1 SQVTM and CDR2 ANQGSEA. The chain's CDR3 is CSVLILENTEAFF. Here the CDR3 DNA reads TGCAGCGTGTTGATTTTAGAAAACACTGAAGCTTTCTTT. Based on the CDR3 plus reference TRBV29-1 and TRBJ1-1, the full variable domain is SAVISQKPSRDICQRGTSLTIQCQVDSQVTMMFWYRQQPGQSLTLIATANQGSEATYESGFVIDKFPISRPNLTFSTLTVSNMSPEDSSIYLCSVLILENTEAFFGQGTRLTVV.

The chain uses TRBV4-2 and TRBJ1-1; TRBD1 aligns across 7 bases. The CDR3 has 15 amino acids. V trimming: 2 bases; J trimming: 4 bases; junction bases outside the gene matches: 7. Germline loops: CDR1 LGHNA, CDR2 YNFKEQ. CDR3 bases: TGTGCCAGCAGCCAAAACGACAGGGTCGGCACTGAAGCTTTCTTT. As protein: CASSQNDRVGTEAFF.

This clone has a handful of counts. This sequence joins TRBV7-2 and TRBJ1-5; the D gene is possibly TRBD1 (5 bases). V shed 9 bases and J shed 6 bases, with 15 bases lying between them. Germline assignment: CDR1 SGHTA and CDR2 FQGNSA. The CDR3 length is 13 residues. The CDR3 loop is CASTIMGGQPQHF. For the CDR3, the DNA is TGTGCCAGTACTATTATGGGGGGTCAGCCCCAGCATTTT.

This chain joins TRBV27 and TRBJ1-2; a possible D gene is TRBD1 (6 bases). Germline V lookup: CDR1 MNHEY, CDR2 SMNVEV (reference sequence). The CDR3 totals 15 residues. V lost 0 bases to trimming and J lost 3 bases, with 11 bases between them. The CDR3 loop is CASSLSGTPYYGYTF. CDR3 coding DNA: TGTGCCAGCAGTTTATCCGGGACACCTTACTATGGCTACACCTTC.

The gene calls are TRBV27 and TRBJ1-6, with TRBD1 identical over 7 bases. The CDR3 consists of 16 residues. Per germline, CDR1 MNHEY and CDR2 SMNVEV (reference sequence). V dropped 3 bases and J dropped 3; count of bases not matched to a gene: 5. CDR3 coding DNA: TGTGCCAGCAGTTTGTGGGGGACAGACTATAATTCACCCCTCCACTTT. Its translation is CASSLWGTDYNSPLHF.

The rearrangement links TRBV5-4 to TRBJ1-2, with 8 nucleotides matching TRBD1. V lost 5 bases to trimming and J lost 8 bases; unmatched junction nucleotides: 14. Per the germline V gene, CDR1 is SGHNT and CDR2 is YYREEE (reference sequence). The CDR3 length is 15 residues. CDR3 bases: TGTGCCAGCAGTACCCAGGGGGCGGGATTGCACGGCTACACCTTC. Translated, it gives CASSTQGAGLHGYTF.

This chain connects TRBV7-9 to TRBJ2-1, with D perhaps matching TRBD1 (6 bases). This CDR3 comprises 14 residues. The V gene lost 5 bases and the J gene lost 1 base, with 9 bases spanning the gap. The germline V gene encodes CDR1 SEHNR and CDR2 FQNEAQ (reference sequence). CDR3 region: CASSPTGSYNEQFF. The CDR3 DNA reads TGTGCCAGCAGCCCGACAGGATCCTACAATGAGCAGTTCTTC.

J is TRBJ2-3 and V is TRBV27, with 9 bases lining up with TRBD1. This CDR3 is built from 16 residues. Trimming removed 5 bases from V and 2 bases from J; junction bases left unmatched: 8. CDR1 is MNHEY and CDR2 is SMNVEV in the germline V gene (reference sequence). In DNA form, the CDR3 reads TGTGCCAGCAGTCCCCGGGGGACAGGGACCACAGATACGCAGTATTTT. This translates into CASSPRGTGTTDTQYF.

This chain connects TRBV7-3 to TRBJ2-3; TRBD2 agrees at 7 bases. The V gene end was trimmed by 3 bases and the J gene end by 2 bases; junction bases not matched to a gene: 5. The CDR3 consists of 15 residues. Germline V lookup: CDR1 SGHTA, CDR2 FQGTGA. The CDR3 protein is CASSFSGKYTDTQYF. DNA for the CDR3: TGTGCCAGCAGCTTCAGCGGGAAATACACAGATACGCAGTATTTT.

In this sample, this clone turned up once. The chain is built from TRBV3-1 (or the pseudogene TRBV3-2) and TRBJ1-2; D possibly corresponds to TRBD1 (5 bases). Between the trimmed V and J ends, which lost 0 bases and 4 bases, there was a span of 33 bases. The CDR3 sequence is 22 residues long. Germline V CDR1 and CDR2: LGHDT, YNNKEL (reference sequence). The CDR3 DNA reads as TGTGCCAGCAGCCAAGATGGTTCGTGGGAGGGGCTCGTCGAGGAGAAAGGCTATGGCTACACCTTC. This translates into CASSQDGSWEGLVEEKGYGYTF.

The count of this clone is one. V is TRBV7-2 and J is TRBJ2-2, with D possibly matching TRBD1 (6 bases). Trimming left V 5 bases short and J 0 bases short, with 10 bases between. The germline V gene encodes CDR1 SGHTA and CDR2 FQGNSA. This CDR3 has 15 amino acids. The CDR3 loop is CASSPQGTNTGELFF. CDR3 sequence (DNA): TGTGCCAGCAGCCCACAGGGTACGAACACCGGGGAGCTGTTTTTT.

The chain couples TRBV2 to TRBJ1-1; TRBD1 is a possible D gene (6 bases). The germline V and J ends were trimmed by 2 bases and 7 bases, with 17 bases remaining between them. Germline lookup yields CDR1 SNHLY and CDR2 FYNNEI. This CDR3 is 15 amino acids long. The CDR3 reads CASSEWGQGEGEAFF. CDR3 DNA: TGTGCCAGCAGTGAATGGGGGCAGGGTGAGGGTGAAGCTTTCTTT.

In DNA form, the CDR3 reads TGTGCCAGCATCCCCAGGGGCCACTATGGCTACACCTTC. This sequence encodes CASIPRGHYGYTF. J is TRBJ1-2 and V is TRBV28; possibly TRBD1 for D (6 bases). Per the germline V gene, CDR1 is MDHEN and CDR2 is SYDVKM. The CDR3 spans 13 residues. V lost 7 bases and J lost 3, with 12 bases in between.

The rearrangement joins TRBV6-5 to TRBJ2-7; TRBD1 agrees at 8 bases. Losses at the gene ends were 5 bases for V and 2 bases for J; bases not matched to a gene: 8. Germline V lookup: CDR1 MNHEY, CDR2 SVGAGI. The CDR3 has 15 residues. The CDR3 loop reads CASSHHGQGTYEQYF. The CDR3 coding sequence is TGTGCCAGCAGTCACCATGGACAGGGTACCTACGAGCAGTACTTC.

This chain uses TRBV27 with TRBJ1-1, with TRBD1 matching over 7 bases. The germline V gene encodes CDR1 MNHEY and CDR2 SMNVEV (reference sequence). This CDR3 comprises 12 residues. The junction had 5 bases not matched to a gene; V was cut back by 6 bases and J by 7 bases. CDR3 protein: CASRRQGGEAFF. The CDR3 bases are TGTGCCAGCAGACGACAGGGTGGTGAAGCTTTCTTT.